This TCR beta chain was identified in a study of cytomegalovirus exposure and HLA in healthy donors. The table came from immunoSEQ multiplex PCR; TCRdb's copy has only in-frame clones and leaves some out. This sample has some 230,000 clones; 75% to 95% occur once, and the top ten carry more than 1%. The donors were members of the approximately 120-subject validation cohort (separate from the approximately 650-subject first cohort). General study findings and limits: Specificity of a few CMV-associated chains for CMV antigens was verified in vitro. Despite most TCR sequences being rare, some public TCRs occurred in many donors. A classifier reportedly called cytomegalovirus status with high sensitivity and specificity.

In regard to this clone: Antigen specificity is unknown.

What was sequenced was PBMCs. This clonotype was sampled from a woman aged 18-29 years in good health and CMV-seronegative.

Written as DNA, the CDR3 is TGCGCCAGCAGCTTTCCTGACAGGGGGCATGAAGCTTTCTTT. Encoded protein: CASSFPDRGHEAFF. The J gene is TRBJ1-1, the V gene TRBV5-1; TRBD1 matches at 10 bases. The germline CDR1 and CDR2 sequences are SGHRS and YFSETQ. Trimming at V came to 2 bases and at J to 7 bases, leaving 5 bases not matched to a gene. The CDR3 totals 14 residues.